This T cell receptor (beta chain) was documented in a study of CD8+CD57+ T cells in acquired aplastic anemia. Individuals selected for sequencing had exhibited CD8+CD57+ cell expansion on flow cytometry. Patients uniformly had severe acquired aplastic anemia. At the time of blood sampling, patients had not yet received any therapy. Germline CDR1 is SEHNR and CDR2 is FQNEAQ (reference sequence). J lost 3 bases, V lost 4 bases, and 5 bases had no gene match. This CDR3 spans 15 amino acids. Genomic DNA was employed as the template in profiling TCR beta VDJ and CDR3. TCRdb independently ran MiXCR on the reads; one entry per CDR3 protein. This table has hundreds of thousands of distinct CDR3 sequences, under 60% appearing once.

The chain uses TRBV7-9 and TRBJ2-2; TRBD1 matches 7 bases. The clonotype was recovered from a human donor with aplastic anemia. Sequencing input: sorted CD4+, CD8+, or CD8+CD57+ T cells (not recorded which) from PBMCs. The CDR3 reads CASSSGQVYTGELFF. CDR3 DNA: TGTGCCAGCAGCTCAGGACAGGTTTACACCGGGGAGCTGTTTTTT.